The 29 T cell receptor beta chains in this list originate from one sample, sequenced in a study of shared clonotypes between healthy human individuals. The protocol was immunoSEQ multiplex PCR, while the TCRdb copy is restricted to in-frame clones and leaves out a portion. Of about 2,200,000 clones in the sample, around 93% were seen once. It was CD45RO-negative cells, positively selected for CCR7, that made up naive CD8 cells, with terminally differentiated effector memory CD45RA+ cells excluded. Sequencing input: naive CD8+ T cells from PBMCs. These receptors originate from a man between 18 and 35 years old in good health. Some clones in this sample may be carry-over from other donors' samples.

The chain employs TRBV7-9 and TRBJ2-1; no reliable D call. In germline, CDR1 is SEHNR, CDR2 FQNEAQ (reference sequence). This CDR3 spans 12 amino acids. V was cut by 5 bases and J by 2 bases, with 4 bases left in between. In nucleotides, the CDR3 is TGTGCCAGCAGCGGCACCTACAATGAGCAGTTCTTC. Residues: CASSGTYNEQFF.

The CDR3 nucleotides read TGTGCCAGCTCACCTCGAAAAACAGGGCGCACAGATACGCAGTATTTT. Encoded protein: CASSPRKTGRTDTQYF. This chain uses TRBV18 with TRBJ2-3; D possibly corresponds to TRBD1 (6 bases). The CDR3 covers 16 residues. The ends were cut back, 3 bases at V and 1 base at J, with 14 bases in the middle. Germline V CDR1 and CDR2: KGHSH, LQKENI.

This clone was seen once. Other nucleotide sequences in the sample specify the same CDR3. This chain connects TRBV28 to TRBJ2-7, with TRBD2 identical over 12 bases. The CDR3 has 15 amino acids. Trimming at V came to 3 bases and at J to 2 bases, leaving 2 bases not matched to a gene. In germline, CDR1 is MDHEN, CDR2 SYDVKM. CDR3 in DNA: TGTGCCAGCAGTTTCAGACTAGCGGGGGCCTACGAGCAGTACTTC. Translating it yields CASSFRLAGAYEQYF.

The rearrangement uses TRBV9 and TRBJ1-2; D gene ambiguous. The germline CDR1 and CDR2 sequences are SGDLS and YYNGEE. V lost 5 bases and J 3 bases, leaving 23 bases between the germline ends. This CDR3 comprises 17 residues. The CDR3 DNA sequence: TGTGCCAGCAGTTCCTGGGAGAAGCCACGATCGGACTATGGCTACACCTTC. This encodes CASSSWEKPRSDYGYTF.

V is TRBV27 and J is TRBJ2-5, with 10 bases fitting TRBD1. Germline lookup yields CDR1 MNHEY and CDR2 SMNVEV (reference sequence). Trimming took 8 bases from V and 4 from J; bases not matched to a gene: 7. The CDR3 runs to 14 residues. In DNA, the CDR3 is TGTGCCAGCGGGGGGACAGGGGCGGCAGAGACCCAGTACTTC. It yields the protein CASGGTGAAETQYF.

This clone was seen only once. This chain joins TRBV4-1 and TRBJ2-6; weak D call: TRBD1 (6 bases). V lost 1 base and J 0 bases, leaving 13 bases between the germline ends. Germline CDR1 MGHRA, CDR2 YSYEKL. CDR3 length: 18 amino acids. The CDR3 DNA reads TGCGCCAGCAGCCAAGTAACAGCGGACAGCTCTGGGGCCAACGTCCTGACTTTC. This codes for CASSQVTADSSGANVLTF.

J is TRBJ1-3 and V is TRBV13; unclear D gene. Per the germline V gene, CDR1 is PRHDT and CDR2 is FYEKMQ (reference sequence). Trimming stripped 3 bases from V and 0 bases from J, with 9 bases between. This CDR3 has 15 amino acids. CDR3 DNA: TGTGCCAGCAGCTTCGGGGTTCGCTCTGGAAACACCATATATTTT. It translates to CASSFGVRSGNTIYF.

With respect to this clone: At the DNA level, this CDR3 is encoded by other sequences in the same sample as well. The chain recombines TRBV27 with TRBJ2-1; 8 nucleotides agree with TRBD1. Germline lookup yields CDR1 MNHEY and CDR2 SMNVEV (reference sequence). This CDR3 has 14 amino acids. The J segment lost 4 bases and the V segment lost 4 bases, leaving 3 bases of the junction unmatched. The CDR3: CASSSDRAYNEQFF. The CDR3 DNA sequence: TGTGCCAGCAGTTCGGACAGGGCTTACAATGAGCAGTTCTTC.

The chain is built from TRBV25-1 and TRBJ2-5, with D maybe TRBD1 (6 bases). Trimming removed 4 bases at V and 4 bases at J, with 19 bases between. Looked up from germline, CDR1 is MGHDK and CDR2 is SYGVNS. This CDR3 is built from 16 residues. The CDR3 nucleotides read TGTGCCAGCAGTGGACCAGGGGTACACTTTGGAGAGACCCAGTACTTC. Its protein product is CASSGPGVHFGETQYF.

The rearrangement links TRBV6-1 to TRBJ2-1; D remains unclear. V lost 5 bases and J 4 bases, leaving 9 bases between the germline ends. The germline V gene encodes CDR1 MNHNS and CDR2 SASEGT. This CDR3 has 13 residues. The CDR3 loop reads CASSPGSYNEQFF. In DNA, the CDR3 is TGTGCCAGCAGTCCCGGTTCGTACAATGAGCAGTTCTTC.

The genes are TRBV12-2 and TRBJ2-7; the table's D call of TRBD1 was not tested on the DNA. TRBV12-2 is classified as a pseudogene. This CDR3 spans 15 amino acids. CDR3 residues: CASRPDRQLSYEQYF. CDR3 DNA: TGTGCAAGTCGCCCGGACAGGCAGCTCTCCTACGAGCAGTACTTC.

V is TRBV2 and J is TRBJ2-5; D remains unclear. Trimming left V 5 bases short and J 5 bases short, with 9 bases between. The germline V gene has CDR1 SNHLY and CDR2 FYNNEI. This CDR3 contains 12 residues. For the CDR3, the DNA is TGTGCCAGCAGTTCTCCGGAGGAGACCCAGTACTTC. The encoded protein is CASSSPEETQYF.

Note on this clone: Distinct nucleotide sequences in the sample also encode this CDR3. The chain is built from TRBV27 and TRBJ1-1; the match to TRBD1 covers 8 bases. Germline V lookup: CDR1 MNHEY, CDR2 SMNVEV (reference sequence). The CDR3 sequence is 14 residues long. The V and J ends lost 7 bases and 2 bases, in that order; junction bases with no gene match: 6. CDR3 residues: CASTPTGANTEAFF. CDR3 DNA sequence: TGTGCCAGCACCCCGACAGGGGCAAACACTGAAGCTTTCTTT.

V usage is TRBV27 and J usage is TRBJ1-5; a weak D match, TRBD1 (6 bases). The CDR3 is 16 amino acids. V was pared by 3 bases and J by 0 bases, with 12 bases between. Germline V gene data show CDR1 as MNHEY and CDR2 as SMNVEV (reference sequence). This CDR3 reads CASSLSGQRSNQPQHF. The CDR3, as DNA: TGTGCCAGCAGTTTGTCCGGACAGCGTAGCAATCAGCCCCAGCATTTT.

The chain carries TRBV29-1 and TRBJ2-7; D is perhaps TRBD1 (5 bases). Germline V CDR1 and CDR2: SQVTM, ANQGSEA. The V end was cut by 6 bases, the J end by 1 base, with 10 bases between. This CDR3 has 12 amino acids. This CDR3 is CSVVTASYEQYF. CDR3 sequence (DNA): TGCAGCGTCGTGACAGCATCCTACGAGCAGTACTTC.

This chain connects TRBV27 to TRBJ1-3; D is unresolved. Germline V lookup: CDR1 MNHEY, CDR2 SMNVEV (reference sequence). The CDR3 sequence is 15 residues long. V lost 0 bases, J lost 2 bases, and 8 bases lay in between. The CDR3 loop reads CASSLSRQPGNTIYF. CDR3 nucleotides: TGTGCCAGCAGTTTATCAAGGCAGCCTGGAAACACCATATATTTT.

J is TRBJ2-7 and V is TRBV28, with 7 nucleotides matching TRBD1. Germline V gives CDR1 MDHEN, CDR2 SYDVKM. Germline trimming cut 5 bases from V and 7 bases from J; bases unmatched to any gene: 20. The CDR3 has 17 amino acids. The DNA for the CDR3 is TGTGCCAGCAGTCCTAGGACAGGTGGGTCCTATCGTATGGAGCAGTACTTC. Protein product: CASSPRTGGSYRMEQYF.

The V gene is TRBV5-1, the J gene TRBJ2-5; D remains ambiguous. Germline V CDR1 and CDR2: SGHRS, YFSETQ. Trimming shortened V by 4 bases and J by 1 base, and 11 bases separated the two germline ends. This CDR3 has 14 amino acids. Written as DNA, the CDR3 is TGCGCCAGCAGCGGGCTTGGGGTCCAAGAGACCCAGTACTTC. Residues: CASSGLGVQETQYF.

CDR3 nucleotide sequence: TGTGCCAGTAGTACGGACAGGACTTTCAACTATGGCTACACCTTC. Encoded protein: CASSTDRTFNYGYTF. V and J are TRBV19 and TRBJ1-2; TRBD1 matches 7 bases. J was trimmed by 2 bases and V by 4 bases; bases with no gene match: 7. The CDR3 has 15 residues. Germline loops: CDR1 LNHDA, CDR2 SQIVND (reference sequence).

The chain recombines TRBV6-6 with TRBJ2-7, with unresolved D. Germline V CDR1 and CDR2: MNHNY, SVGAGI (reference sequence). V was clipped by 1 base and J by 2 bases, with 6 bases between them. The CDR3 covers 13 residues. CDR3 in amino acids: CASSYWAAYEQYF. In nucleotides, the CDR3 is TGTGCCAGCAGTTACTGGGCTGCCTACGAGCAGTACTTC.

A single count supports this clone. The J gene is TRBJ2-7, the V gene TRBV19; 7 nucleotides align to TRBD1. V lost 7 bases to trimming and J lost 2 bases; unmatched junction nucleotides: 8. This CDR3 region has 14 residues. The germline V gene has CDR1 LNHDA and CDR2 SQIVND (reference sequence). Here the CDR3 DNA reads TGTGCCAGTAAGAGAGACAGGGATACCTACGAGCAGTACTTC. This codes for CASKRDRDTYEQYF.

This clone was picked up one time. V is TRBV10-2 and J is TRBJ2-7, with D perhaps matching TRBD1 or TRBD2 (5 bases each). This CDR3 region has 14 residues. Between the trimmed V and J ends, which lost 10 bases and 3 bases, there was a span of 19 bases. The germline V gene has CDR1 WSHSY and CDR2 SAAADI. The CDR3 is CATGIGTFDYEQYF. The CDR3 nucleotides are TGCGCCACCGGCATCGGGACGTTTGACTACGAGCAGTACTTC.

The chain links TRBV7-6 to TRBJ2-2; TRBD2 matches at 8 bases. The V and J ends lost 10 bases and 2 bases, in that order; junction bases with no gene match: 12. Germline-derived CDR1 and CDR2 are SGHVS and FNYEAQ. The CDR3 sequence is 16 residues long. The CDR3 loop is CATTPTTSANTGELFF. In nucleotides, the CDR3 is TGTGCCACCACCCCTACGACTAGCGCCAACACCGGGGAGCTGTTTTTT.

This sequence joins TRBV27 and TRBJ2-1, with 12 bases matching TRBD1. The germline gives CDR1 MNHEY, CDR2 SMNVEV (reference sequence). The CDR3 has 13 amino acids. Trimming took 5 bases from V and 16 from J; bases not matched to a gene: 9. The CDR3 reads CASSPRDRGQSFF. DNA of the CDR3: TGTGCCAGCAGTCCCCGGGACAGGGGGCAGAGCTTCTTC.

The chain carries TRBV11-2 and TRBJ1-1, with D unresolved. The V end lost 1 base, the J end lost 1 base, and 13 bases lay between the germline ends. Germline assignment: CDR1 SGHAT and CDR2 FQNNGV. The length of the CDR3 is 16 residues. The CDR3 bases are TGTGCCAGCAGCTTAGCCTGGTCCGAGACGAACACTGAAGCTTTCTTT. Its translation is CASSLAWSETNTEAFF.

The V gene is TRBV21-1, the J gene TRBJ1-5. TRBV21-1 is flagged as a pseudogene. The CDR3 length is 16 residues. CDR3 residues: CASRGEQRHSNQPQHF. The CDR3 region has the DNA TGTGCCAGCCGCGGCGAGCAGAGACATAGCAATCAGCCCCAGCATTTT.

CDR3 amino acids: CATSREGTTITTQYF. CDR3 in DNA: TGTGCCACCAGCAGGGAGGGGACTACAATTACGACGCAGTACTTC. This chain connects TRBV15 to TRBJ2-7, with TRBD2 identical over 7 bases. This CDR3 comprises 15 residues. The germline V gene has CDR1 LNHNV and CDR2 YYDKDF (reference sequence). V trimming: 3 bases; J trimming: 9 bases; junction bases outside the gene matches: 14.

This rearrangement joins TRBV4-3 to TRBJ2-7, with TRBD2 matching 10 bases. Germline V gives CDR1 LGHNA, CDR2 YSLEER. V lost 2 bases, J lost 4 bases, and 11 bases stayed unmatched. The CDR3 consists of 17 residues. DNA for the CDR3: TGCGCCAGCAGCCAACGGTCTAGCGGGAGAGGCCGTTACGAGCAGTACTTC. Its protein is CASSQRSSGRGRYEQYF.

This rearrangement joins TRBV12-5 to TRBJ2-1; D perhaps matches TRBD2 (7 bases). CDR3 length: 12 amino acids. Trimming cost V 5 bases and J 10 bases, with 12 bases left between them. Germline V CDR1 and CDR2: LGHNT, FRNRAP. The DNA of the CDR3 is TGTGCTAGTGGTGCGGGGGCCGAAGAGCAGTTCTTC. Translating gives CASGAGAEEQFF.